This T cell receptor (beta chain) is drawn from a study of cytomegalovirus exposure and HLA in healthy donors. Points on this clone: The antigen remains undetermined.

Findings and limits, study-wide: Reportedly, fewer N-insertions than the roughly 700-donor mean appeared in an Asian-associated ancestry cluster in a later analysis.

PCR employed 60 Vbeta and 13 Jbeta primers. Data came from immunoSEQ multiplex PCR; TCRdb stores just in-frame clones and leaves some out. The sample holds 110,000 to 150,000 clones, 60% to 85% seen once. The TCR comes from a man between 18 and 35 years old in good health and CMV-seronegative. Sequenced sample: PBMCs.

CDR3 DNA sequence: TGCGCCAGCAGCCAGGAGGGGTTGACAGATACGCAGTATTTT. This encodes CASSQEGLTDTQYF. The chain employs TRBV5-1 and TRBJ2-3, with a tentative D call TRBD2 (6 bases). In germline, CDR1 is SGHRS, CDR2 YFSETQ. The CDR3 runs to 14 residues. Trimming shortened V by 4 bases and J by 3 bases, and 12 bases separated the two germline ends.